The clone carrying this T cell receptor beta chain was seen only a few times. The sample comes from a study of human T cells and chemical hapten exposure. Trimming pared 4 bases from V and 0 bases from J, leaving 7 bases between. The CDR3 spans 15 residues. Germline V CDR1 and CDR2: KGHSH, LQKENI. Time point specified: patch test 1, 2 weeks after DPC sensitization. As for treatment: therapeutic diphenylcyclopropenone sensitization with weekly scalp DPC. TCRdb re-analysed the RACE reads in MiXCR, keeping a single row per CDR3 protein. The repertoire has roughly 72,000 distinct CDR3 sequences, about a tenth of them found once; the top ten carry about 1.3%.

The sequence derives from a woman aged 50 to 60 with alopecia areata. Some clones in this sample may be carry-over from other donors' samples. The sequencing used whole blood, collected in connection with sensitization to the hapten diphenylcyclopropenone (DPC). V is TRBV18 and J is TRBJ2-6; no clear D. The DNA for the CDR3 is TGTGCCAGCTCACTTGGGGTCTCTGGGGCCAACGTCCTGACTTTC. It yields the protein CASSLGVSGANVLTF.